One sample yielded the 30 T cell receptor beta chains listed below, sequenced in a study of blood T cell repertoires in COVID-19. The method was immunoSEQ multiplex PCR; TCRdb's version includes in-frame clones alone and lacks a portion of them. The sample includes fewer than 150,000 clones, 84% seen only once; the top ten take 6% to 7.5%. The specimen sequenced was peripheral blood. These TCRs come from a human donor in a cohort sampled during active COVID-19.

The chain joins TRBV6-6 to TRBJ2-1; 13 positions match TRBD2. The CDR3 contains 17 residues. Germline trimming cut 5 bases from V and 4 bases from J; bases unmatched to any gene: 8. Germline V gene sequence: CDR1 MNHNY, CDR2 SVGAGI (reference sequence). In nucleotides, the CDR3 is TGTGCCAGCAGTCGACGGGGACTAGCGGGAATTTACAATGAGCAGTTCTTC. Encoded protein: CASSRRGLAGIYNEQFF.

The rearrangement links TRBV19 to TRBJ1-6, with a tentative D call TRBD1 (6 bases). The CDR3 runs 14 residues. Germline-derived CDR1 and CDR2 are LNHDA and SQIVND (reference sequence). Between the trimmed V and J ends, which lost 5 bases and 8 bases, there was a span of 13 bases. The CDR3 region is CASSFRDTYSPLHF. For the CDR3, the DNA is TGTGCCAGTAGTTTCCGGGACACGTATTCACCCCTCCACTTT. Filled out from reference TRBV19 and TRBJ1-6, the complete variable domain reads DGGITQSPKYLFRKEGQNVTLSCEQNLNHDAMYWYRQDPGQGLRLIYYSQIVNDFQKGDIAEGYSVSREKKESFPLTVTSAQKNPTAFYLCASSFRDTYSPLHFGNGTRLTVT.

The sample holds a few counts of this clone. The CDR3 sequence is CASSSPTTGAYEQYF. Here the CDR3 DNA reads TGTGCCAGCAGCTCCCCGACGACAGGGGCCTACGAGCAGTACTTC. The gene calls are TRBV13 and TRBJ2-7; TRBD1 matches 8 bases. Trimming at V came to 4 bases and at J to 2 bases, leaving 7 bases not matched to a gene. There are 15 residues in the CDR3. Germline lookup yields CDR1 PRHDT and CDR2 FYEKMQ (reference sequence).

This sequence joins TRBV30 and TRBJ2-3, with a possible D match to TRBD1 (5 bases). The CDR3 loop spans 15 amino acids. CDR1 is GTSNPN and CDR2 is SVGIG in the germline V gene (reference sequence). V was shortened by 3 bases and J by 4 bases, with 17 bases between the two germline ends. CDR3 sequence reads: CAWRDISKVADTQYF. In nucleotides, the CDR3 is TGTGCCTGGAGGGACATCTCGAAGGTGGCAGATACGCAGTATTTT. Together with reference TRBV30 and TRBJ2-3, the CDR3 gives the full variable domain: SQTIHQWPATLVQPVGSPLSLECTVEGTSNPNLYWYRQAAGRGLQLLFYSVGIGQISSEVPQNLSASRPQDRQFILSSKKLLLSDSGFYLCAWRDISKVADTQYFGPGTRLTVL.

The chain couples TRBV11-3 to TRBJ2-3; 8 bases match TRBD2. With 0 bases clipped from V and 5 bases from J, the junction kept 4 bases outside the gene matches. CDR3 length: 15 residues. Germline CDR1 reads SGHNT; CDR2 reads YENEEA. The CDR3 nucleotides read TGTGCCAGCAGCTTAGACCGGGGGGGCGTAGATACGCAGTATTTT. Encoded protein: CASSLDRGGVDTQYF.

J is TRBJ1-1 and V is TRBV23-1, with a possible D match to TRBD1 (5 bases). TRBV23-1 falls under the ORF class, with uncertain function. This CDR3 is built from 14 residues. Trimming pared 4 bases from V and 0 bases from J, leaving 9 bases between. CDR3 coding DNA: TGCGCCAGCAGTCCCCCAGGGATGAACACTGAAGCTTTCTTT. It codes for CASSPPGMNTEAFF.

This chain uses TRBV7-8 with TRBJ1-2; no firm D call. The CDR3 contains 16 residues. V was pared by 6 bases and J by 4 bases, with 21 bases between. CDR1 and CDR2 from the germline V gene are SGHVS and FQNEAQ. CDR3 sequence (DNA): TGTGCCAGCAGTCCCCCGGGAACAAGCTGGGGCTATGGCTACACCTTC. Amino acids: CASSPPGTSWGYGYTF.

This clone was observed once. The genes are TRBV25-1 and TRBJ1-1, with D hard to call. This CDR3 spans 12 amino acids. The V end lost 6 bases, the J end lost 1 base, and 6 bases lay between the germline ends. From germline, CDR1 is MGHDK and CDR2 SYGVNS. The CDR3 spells CASREANTEAFF. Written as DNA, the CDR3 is TGTGCCAGCAGGGAGGCGAACACTGAAGCTTTCTTT.

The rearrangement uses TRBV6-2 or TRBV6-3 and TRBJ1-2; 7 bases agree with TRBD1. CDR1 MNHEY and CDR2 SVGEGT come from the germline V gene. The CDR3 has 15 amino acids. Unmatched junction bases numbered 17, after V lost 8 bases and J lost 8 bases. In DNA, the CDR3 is TGTGCCAGCGGCCGGGACAGCCTCTCAAGAGACGGCTACACCTTC. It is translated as CASGRDSLSRDGYTF.

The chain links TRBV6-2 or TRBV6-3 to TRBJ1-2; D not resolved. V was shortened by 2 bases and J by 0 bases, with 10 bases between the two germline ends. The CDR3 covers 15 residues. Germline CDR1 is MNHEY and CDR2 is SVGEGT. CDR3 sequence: CASSYTRSANYGYTF. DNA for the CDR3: TGTGCCAGCAGTTACACAAGGAGCGCTAACTATGGCTACACCTTC.

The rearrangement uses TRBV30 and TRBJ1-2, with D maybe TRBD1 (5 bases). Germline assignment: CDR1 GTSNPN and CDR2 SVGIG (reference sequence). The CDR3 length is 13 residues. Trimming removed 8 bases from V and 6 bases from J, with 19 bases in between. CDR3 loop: CALGGTDPNGYTF. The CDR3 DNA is TGTGCCCTCGGGGGGACGGATCCTAATGGCTACACCTTC.

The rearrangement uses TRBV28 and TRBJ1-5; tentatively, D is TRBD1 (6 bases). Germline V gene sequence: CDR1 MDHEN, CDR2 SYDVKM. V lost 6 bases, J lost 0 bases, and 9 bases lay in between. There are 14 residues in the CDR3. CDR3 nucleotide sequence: TGTGCCAGCAGAGCAGGGGTTAGCAATCAGCCCCAGCATTTT. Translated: CASRAGVSNQPQHF.

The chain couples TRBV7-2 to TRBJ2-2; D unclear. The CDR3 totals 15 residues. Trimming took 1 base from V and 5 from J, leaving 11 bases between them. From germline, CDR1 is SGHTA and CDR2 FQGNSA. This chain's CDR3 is CASSLVAIWTGELFF. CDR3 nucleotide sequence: TGTGCCAGCAGCTTAGTTGCGATCTGGACCGGGGAGCTGTTTTTT.

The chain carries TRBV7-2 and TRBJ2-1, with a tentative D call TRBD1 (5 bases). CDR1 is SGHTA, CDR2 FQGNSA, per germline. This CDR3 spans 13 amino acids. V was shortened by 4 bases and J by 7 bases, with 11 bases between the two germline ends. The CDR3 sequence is CASSWGARNEQFF. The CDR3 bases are TGTGCCAGCAGCTGGGGCGCGCGAAATGAGCAGTTCTTC.

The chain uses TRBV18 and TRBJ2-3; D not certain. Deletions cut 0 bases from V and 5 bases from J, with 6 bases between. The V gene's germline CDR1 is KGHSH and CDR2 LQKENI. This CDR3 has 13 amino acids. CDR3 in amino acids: CASSPPSLDTQYF. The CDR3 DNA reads TGTGCCAGCTCACCACCGTCTTTAGATACGCAGTATTTT. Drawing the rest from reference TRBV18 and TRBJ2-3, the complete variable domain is NAGVMQNPRHLVRRRGQEARLRCSPMKGHSHVYWYRQLPEEGLKFMVYLQKENIIDESGMPKERFSAEFPKEGPSILRIQQVVRGDSAAYFCASSPPSLDTQYFGPGTRLTVL.

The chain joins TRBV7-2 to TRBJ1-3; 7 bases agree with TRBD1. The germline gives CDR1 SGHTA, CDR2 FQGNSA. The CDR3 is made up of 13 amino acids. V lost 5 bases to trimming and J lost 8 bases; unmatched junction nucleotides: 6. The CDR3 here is CASSPTGAYTIYF. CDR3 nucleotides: TGTGCCAGCAGCCCCACAGGGGCGTACACCATATATTTT. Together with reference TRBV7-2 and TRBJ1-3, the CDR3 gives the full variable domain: GAGVSQSPSNKVTEKGKDVELRCDPISGHTALYWYRQSLGQGLEFLIYFQGNSAPDKSGLPSDRFSAERTGGSVSTLTIQRTQQEDSAVYLCASSPTGAYTIYFGEGSWLTVV.

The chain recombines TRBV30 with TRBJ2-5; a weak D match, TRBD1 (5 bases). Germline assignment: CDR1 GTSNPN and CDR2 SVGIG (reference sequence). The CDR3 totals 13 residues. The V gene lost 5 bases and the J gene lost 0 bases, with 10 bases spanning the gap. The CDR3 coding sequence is TGTGCCTGGTTGCAGGGAAACCAAGAGACCCAGTACTTC. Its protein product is CAWLQGNQETQYF.

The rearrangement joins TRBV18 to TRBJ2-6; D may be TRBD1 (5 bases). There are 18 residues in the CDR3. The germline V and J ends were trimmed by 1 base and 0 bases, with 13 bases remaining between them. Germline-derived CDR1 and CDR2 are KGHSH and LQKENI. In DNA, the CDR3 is TGTGCCAGCTCACCACTGGACAACCCACCCTCTGGGGCCAACGTCCTGACTTTC. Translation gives CASSPLDNPPSGANVLTF.

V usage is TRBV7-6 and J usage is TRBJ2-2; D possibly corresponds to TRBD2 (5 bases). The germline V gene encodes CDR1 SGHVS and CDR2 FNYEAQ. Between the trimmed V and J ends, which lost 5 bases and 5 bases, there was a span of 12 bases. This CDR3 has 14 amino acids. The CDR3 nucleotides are TGTGCCAGCAGCCCCCTCCGGGGTACCGGGGAGCTGTTTTTT. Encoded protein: CASSPLRGTGELFF. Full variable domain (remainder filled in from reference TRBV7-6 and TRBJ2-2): GAGVSQSPRYKVTKRGQDVALRCDPISGHVSLYWYRQALGQGPEFLTYFNYEAQQDKSGLPNDRFSAERPEGSISTLTIQRTEQRDSAMYRCASSPLRGTGELFFGEGSRLTVL.

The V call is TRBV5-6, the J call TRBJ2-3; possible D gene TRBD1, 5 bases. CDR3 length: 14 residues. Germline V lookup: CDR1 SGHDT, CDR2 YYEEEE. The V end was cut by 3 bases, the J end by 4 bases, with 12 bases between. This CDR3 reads CASSSPTRADTQYF. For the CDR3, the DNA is TGTGCCAGCAGCTCGCCGACCAGGGCAGATACGCAGTATTTT.

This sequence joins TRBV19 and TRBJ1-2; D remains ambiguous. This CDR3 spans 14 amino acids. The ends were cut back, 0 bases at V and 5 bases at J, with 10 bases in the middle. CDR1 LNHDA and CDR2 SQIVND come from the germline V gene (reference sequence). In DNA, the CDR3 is TGTGCCAGTAGTATAGATCCCACTTCGTATGGCTACACCTTC. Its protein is CASSIDPTSYGYTF.

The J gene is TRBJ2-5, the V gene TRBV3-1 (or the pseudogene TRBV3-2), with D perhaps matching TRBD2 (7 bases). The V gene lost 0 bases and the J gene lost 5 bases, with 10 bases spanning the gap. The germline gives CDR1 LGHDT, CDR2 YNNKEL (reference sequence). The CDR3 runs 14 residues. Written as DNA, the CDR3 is TGTGCCAGCAGCCAAGATGGGGGGGCGGAGACCCAGTACTTC. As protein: CASSQDGGAETQYF.

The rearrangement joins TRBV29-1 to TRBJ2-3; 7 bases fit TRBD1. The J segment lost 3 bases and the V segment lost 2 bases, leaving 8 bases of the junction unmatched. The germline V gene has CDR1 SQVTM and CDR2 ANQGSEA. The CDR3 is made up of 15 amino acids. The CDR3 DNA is TGCAGCGTTGAAAGACAGGGAGTGGAAACAGATACGCAGTATTTT. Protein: CSVERQGVETDTQYF.

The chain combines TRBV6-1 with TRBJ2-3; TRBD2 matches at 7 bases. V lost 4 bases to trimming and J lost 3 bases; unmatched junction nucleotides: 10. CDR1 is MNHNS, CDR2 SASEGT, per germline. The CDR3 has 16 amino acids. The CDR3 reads CASSVRAGMRTDTQYF. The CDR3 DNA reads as TGTGCCAGCAGTGTCAGAGCGGGGATGCGTACAGATACGCAGTATTTT.

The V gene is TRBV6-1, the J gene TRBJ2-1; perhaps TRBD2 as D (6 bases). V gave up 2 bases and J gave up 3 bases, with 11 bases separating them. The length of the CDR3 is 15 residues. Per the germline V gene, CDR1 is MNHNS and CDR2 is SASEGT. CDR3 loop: CASSELGGNYNEQFF. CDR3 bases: TGTGCCAGCAGTGAATTGGGGGGTAACTACAATGAGCAGTTCTTC.

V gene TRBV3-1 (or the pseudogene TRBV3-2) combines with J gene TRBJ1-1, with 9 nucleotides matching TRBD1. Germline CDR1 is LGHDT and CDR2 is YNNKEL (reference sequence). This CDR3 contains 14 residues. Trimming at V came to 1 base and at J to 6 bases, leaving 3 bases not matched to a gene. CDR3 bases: TGTGCCAGCAGCCAAGTACAGGGGGCCGCTGAAGCTTTCTTT. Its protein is CASSQVQGAAEAFF.

CDR3 sequence reads: CASTPSGGAGYNEQFF. CDR3 DNA: TGTGCCAGCACCCCCTCGGGAGGGGCAGGTTACAATGAGCAGTTCTTC. The rearrangement joins TRBV6-2 or TRBV6-3 to TRBJ2-1, with 8 bases aligning to TRBD2. CDR3 length equals 16 residues. Losses at the gene ends were 7 bases for V and 4 bases for J; bases not matched to a gene: 12. The V gene's germline CDR1 is MNHEY and CDR2 SVGEGT.

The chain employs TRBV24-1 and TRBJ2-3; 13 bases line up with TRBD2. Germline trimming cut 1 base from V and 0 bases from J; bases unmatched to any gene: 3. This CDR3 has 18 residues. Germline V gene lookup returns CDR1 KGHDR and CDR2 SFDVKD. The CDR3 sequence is CATSDLTSGGASTDTQYF. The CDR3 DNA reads TGTGCCACCAGTGATTTAACTAGCGGGGGGGCTAGCACAGATACGCAGTATTTT.

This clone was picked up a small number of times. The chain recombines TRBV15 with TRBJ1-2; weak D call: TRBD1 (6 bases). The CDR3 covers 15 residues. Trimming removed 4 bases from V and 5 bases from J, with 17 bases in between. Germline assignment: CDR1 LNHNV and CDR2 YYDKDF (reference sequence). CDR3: CATSISTGRAYGYTF. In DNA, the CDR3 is TGTGCCACCAGCATCTCCACAGGGCGGGCATATGGCTACACCTTC.

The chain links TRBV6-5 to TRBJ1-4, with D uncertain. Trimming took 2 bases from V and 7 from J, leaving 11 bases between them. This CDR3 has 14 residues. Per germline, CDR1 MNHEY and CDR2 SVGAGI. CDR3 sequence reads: CASSYSGRAEKLFF. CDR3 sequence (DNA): TGTGCCAGCAGTTACAGCGGACGCGCTGAAAAACTGTTTTTT.